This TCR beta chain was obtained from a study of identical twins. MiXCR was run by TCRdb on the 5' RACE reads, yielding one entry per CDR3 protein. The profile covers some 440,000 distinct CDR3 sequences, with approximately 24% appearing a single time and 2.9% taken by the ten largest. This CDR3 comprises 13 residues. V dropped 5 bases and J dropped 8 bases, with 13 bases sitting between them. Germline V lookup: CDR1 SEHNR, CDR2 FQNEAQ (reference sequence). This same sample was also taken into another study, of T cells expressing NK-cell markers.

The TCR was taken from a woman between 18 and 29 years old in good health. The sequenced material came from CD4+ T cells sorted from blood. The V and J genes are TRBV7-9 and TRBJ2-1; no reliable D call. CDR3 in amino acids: CASSRTGVHEQFF. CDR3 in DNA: TGTGCCAGCAGCAGAACTGGAGTCCATGAGCAGTTCTTC. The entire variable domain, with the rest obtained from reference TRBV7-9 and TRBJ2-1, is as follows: DTGVSQNPRHKITKRGQNVTFRCDPISEHNRLYWYRQTLGQGPEFLTYFQNEAQLEKSRLLSDRFSAERPKGSFSTLEIQRTEQGDSAMYLCASSRTGVHEQFFGPGTRLTVL.